A few counts support the clone carrying this T cell receptor beta chain. The record originates from a study of blood T cell repertoires in COVID-19. Across the study: The United States, Italy and Spain supplied acute and convalescent COVID-19 samples.

Here immunoSEQ multiplex PCR was the method, and the copy in TCRdb shows in-frame clones only, minus some. The sample gives some 400,000 clones, 90% to 95% of which show up once; about 0.78% is in the top ten. The CDR3 is 13 amino acids. V trimming: 7 bases; J trimming: 6 bases; junction bases outside the gene matches: 8. The germline gives CDR1 SEHNR, CDR2 FQNEAQ (reference sequence). The sequence derives from a middle-aged woman who had been exposed to COVID-19. This sequence joins TRBV7-9 and TRBJ1-2; 7 bases are shared with TRBD1. Specimen: PBMCs or T cells enriched from blood (not recorded which). The CDR3 here is CASTLTGTNGYTF. As DNA, the CDR3 is TGTGCCAGCACCCTGACAGGGACCAATGGCTACACCTTC. The full variable domain, rest sourced from reference TRBV7-9 and TRBJ1-2, is DTGVSQNPRHKITKRGQNVTFRCDPISEHNRLYWYRQTLGQGPEFLTYFQNEAQLEKSRLLSDRFSAERPKGSFSTLEIQRTEQGDSAMYLCASTLTGTNGYTFGSGTRLTVV.